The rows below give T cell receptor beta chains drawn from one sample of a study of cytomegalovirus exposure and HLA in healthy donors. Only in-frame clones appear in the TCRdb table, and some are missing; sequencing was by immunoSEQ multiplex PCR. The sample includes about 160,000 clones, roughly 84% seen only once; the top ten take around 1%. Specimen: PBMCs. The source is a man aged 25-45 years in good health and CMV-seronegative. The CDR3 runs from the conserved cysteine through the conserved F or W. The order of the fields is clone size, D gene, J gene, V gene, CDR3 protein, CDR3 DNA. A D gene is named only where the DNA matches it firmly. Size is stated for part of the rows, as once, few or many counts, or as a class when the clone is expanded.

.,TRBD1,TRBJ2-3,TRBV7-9,CSSSLQSWTGGPDTQYF,TGTTCCAGCAGCCTTCAGTCGTGGACAGGGGGCCCTGATACGCAGTATTTT
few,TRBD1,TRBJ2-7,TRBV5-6,CASSPIGDSVPYEQYF,TGTGCCAGCAGCCCTATCGGGGACAGCGTCCCCTACGAGCAGTACTTC
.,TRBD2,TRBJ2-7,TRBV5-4,CASSLTSGLRSGEQYF,TGTGCCAGCAGCTTGACTAGCGGGCTCCGCTCGGGCGAGCAGTACTTC
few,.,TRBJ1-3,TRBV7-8,CASTGGARSGNTIYF,TGTGCCAGCACCGGGGGGGCCCGCTCTGGAAACACCATATATTTT
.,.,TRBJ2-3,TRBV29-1,CSVEARKSGTDTQYF,TGCAGCGTTGAAGCGCGGAAATCGGGCACAGATACGCAGTATTTT
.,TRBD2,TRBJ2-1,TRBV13,CASSLTGKIPSGSPNEQFF,TGTGCCAGCAGCCTGACAGGGAAAATCCCTAGCGGGAGCCCCAATGAGCAGTTCTTC
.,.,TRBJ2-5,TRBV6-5,CASSYSGASVGTQYF,TGTGCCAGCAGTTACTCAGGGGCTAGCGTGGGGACCCAGTACTTC
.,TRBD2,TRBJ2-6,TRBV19,CASTPSGSSGANVLTF,TGTGCCAGTACCCCTAGCGGAAGCTCTGGGGCCAACGTCCTGACTTTC
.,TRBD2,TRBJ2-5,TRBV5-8,CASSFPGLAKETQYF,TGTGCCAGCAGCTTTCCGGGACTAGCGAAGGAGACCCAGTACTTC
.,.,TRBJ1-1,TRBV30,CALNSGAWTEAFF,TGTGCCCTGAATAGTGGAGCTTGGACTGAAGCTTTCTTT
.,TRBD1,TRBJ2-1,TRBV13,CASSLVRQGRNEQFF,TGTGCCAGCAGCTTAGTGAGACAGGGGAGAAATGAGCAGTTCTTC
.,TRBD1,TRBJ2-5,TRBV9,CASSKGQEQETQYF,TGTGCCAGCAGCAAAGGACAGGAGCAAGAGACCCAGTACTTC
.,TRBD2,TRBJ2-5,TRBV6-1,CASSGRGLAGGPGETQYF,TGTGCCAGCAGTGGGAGGGGACTAGCGGGAGGGCCGGGAGAGACCCAGTACTTC
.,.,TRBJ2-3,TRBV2,CASLPPNTDTQYF,TGTGCCAGCCTACCGCCCAATACAGATACGCAGTATTTT
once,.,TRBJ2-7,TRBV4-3,CASSQDLNSENYEQYF,TGCGCCAGCAGCCAAGATCTTAATAGCGAGAACTACGAGCAGTACTTC
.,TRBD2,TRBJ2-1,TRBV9,CASSVGTSGLGYNEQFF,TGTGCCAGCAGCGTAGGTACTAGCGGGCTAGGTTACAATGAGCAGTTCTTC
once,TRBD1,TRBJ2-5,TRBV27,CASRDRTEETQYF,TGTGCCAGCAGGGACAGGACTGAAGAGACCCAGTACTTC
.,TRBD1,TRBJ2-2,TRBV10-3,CAISVTGTGNTGELFF,TGTGCCATTAGTGTTACCGGGACAGGGAACACCGGGGAGCTGTTTTTT
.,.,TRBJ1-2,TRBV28,CASSSNREGHYGYTF,TGTGCCAGCAGTTCTAACAGGGAAGGCCACTATGGCTACACCTTC
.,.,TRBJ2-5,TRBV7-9,CASSSPHREETQYF,TGTGCCAGCAGCTCTCCCCACAGGGAAGAGACCCAGTACTTC
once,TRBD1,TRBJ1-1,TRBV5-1,CASSSGQGNTEAFF,TGCGCCAGCAGCTCTGGACAGGGCAATACTGAAGCTTTCTTT
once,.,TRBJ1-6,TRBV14,CASSQDFLAGSYNSPLHF,TGTGCCAGCAGCCAAGATTTCCTGGCGGGTTCCTATAATTCACCCCTCCACTTT
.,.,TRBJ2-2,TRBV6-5,CASSYGQTSNTGELFF,TGTGCCAGCAGTTACGGGCAGACATCGAACACCGGGGAGCTGTTTTTT
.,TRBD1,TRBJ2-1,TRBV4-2,CASSQPGQGSNEQFF,TGTGCCAGCAGCCAACCCGGACAGGGGAGTAATGAGCAGTTCTTC
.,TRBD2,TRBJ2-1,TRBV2,CAIRPGGPSYNEQFF,TGTGCCATCAGACCGGGGGGGCCCTCCTACAATGAGCAGTTCTTC
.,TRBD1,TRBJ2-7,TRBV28,CASSSPGDRGAPYEQHF,TGTGCCAGCAGTTCCCCGGGAGACAGGGGGGCCCCGTACGAGCAGCACTTC
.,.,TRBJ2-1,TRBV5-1,CASRDYNEQFF,TGCGCCAGCCGGGACTACAATGAGCAGTTCTTC
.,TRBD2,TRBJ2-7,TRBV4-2,CASSHQRELAYEQYF,TGTGCCAGCAGCCACCAGCGGGAGCTGGCCTACGAGCAGTACTTC
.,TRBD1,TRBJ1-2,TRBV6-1,CASRTGGSYGYTF,TGTGCCTCGCGGACAGGGGGCTCCTATGGCTACACCTTC
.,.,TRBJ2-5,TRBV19,CASSIRGPGRETQYF,TGTGCCAGTAGTATAAGGGGTCCGGGGAGGGAGACCCAGTACTTC
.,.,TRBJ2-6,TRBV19,CASSTKGQAGANVLTF,TGTGCCAGTAGTACAAAGGGACAAGCTGGGGCCAACGTCCTGACTTTC
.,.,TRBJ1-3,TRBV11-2,CASSLVGRRDPGNTIYF,TGTGCCAGCAGCTTAGTTGGGAGAAGAGACCCCGGAAACACCATATATTTT
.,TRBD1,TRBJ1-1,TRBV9,CASSKDRGHEDTEAFF,TGTGCCAGCAGCAAGGACAGGGGGCATGAGGACACTGAAGCTTTCTTT
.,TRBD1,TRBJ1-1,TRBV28,CASSPDREDTEAFF,TGTGCCAGCAGTCCCGACAGGGAGGACACTGAAGCTTTCTTT
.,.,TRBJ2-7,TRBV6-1,CASRKGQGYEQYF,TGTGCCAGCCGCAAGGGGCAGGGCTACGAGCAGTACTTC
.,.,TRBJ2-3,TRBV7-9,CSSSSNLGDTQYF,TGTTCCAGCAGCTCCAACCTAGGAGATACGCAGTATTTT
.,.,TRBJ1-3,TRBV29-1,CSVDRQNTIYF,TGCAGCGTCGACAGGCAAAACACCATATATTTT
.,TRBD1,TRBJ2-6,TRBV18,CASSPKIVGQFISSGANVLTF,TGTGCCAGCTCACCAAAGATCGTGGGACAGTTCATAAGCTCTGGGGCCAACGTCCTGACTTTC
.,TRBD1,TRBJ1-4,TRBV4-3,CASSQETGVREKLFF,TGCGCCAGCAGCCAAGAAACAGGGGTTCGGGAAAAACTGTTTTTT
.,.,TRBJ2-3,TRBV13,CASSLPGASTDTQYF,TGTGCCAGCAGCTTACCGGGTGCTAGCACAGATACGCAGTATTTT
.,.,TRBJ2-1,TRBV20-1,CSANTYNEQFF,TGCAGTGCCAACACATACAATGAGCAGTTCTTC
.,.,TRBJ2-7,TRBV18,CASSKETGRMYEQYF,TGTGCCAGCTCCAAAGAAACAGGACGGATGTACGAGCAGTACTTC
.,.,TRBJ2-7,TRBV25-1,CASSDSTAYEQYF,TGTGCCAGCAGTGATTCCACAGCCTACGAGCAGTACTTC
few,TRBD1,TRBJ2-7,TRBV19,CASSIRQGLDEQYF,TGTGCCAGTAGTATAAGACAGGGTCTGGACGAGCAGTACTTC
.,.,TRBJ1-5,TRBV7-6,CASSLDPREISNQPQHF,TGTGCCAGCAGCTTAGACCCAAGAGAAATCAGCAATCAGCCCCAGCATTTT
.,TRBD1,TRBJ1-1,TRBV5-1,CASTWGGRGDTEAFF,TGCGCCAGCACCTGGGGTGGCAGGGGGGACACTGAAGCTTTCTTT
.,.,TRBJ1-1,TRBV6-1,CASSEATVMNTEAFF,TGTGCCAGCAGTGAAGCTACGGTTATGAACACTGAAGCTTTCTTT
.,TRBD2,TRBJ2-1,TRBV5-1,CASSLSSSGRHEQFF,TGCGCCAGCAGCTTGTCGTCTAGCGGGAGGCATGAGCAGTTCTTC
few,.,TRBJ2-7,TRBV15,CATSTTWGGAYEQYF,TGTGCCACCAGCACAACCTGGGGGGGCGCCTACGAGCAGTACTTC
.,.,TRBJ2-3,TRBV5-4,CASSLNSPTDTQYF,TGTGCCAGCAGCTTAAACAGCCCCACAGATACGCAGTATTTT
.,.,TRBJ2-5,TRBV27,CASSSGRTQYF,TGTGCCAGCAGTTCAGGAAGGACCCAGTACTTC
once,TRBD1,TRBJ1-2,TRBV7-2,CASSLGTGGRYGYTF,TGTGCCAGCAGCTTAGGGACAGGGGGCCGCTATGGCTACACCTTC
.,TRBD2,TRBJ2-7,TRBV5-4,CASSTPGLAGVF,TGTGCCAGCAGCACACCGGGACTAGCGGGAGTGTTT
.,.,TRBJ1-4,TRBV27,CASSWRSAGGNEKLFF,TGTGCCAGCAGTTGGAGGTCCGCCGGGGGTAATGAAAAACTGTTTTTT
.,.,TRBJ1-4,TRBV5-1,CASSLDREKLFF,TGCGCCAGCAGCTTGGATCGGGAAAAACTGTTTTTT
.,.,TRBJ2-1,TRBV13,CASSPARAYNEQFF,TGTGCCAGCAGCCCGGCCAGGGCCTACAATGAGCAGTTCTTC
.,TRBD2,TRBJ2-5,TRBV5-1,CASSLAAGGILRTQYF,TGCGCCAGCAGCTTGGCAGCGGGGGGCATACTCAGGACCCAGTACTTC
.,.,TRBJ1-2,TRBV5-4,CASSPRGLFGYTF,TGTGCCAGCAGCCCCAGGGGCCTCTTTGGCTACACCTTC
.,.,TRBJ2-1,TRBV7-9,CASSLARGREQFF,TGTGCCAGCAGCTTAGCCCGGGGTCGGGAGCAGTTCTTC
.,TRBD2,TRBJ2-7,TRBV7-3,CASSQAGGYEQYF,TGTGCCAGCAGTCAGGCGGGAGGTTACGAGCAGTACTTC